The present entry profiles one T cell receptor (beta chain) with its context. Its matching antigen is unknown. Assay used: immunoSEQ multiplex PCR; TCRdb lists only in-frame clones, some missing. In the table there are roughly 200,000 clones, about 68% of which are singletons. The source of the sample is a study of shared clonotypes between healthy human individuals. Study-level points and caveats: Generally, estimated richness proved larger in naive subsets than it did in memory subsets. Lower generation probabilities were found for non-shared clonotypes than for those shared by all four donors.

Trimming took 1 base from V and 7 from J; bases not matched to a gene: 12. CDR3 length: 17 residues. CDR1 is SGHTA, CDR2 FQGNSA, per germline. Sequenced sample: memory CD4+ T cells sorted from blood. Specified subset: CD45RA-negative fraction. The receptor was isolated from a man aged 25-40 years in good health. V gene TRBV7-2 combines with J gene TRBJ2-3; 9 nucleotides align to TRBD2. The CDR3 nucleotides read TGTGCCAGCAGCTTAGGCGAGGGCGGGAGGGTTGGGAATACGCAGTATTTT. Encoded protein: CASSLGEGGRVGNTQYF. Full variable domain (missing parts from reference TRBV7-2 and TRBJ2-3): GAGVSQSPSNKVTEKGKDVELRCDPISGHTALYWYRQSLGQGLEFLIYFQGNSAPDKSGLPSDRFSAERTGGSVSTLTIQRTQQEDSAVYLCASSLGEGGRVGNTQYFGPGTRLTVL.